This T cell receptor beta chain was observed in a study of Ad26.COV2.S vaccination and SARS-CoV-2 variants. Study as a whole: Vaccine-arm donor from the placebo-controlled COV1001 Ad26.COV2.S trial. Ad26.COV2.S was injected intramuscularly once or twice, 56 days apart.

Treatment of the sample: around 19 received Ad26.COV2.S at low or high dose, single or two shots; 5 received placebo; per-sample allocation not given. At day 63 after the first vaccine or placebo injection, samples were drawn. Donor was an adult aged 18-55 years in Boston. Generated by immunoSEQ multiplex PCR, the TCRdb table keeps only in-frame clones and is missing some. This sample has hundreds of thousands of clones, with about 87% found just once. Material: peripheral blood, obtained in a trial of Ad26.COV2.S vaccine versus placebo. This TCR came from a person between 18 and 65 years old who received the Ad26.COV2.S COVID-19 vaccine or a placebo.

The CDR3 protein is CASSSAVIRPHYGYTF. The CDR3 DNA reads TGTGCCAGTAGTAGCGCCGTAATCCGGCCGCACTATGGCTACACCTTC. This sequence joins TRBV19 and TRBJ1-2; no clear D. V lost 4 bases, J lost 3 bases, and 18 bases lay in between. The CDR3 runs to 16 residues. Germline loops: CDR1 LNHDA, CDR2 SQIVND (reference sequence).